A selection of T cell receptor beta chains follows, all from one sample in a study of a mutant IDH1 vaccine in newly diagnosed glioma. These receptors lack a known antigen. Only in-frame clones appear in the TCRdb table, and some are missing; sequencing was by immunoSEQ multiplex PCR. The sample yields some 50,000 clones, around 60% seen once. This material consisted of peripheral blood mononuclear cells (PBMCs), taken from a glioma patient whose treatment included an IDH1 peptide vaccine. The receptor source for this set is a man aged 40-55 years with glioma. Some clones in this sample may be carry-over from other donors' samples. CDR3s include the opening cysteine and the closing phenylalanine or tryptophan. The order of the fields is D gene, J gene, V gene, clone size, CDR3 DNA, CDR3 protein. The D gene is left open where the match is weak. The size of a clone is reported for some rows only, either as once, few or many, or as a class for expanded clones.

d_call: TRBD1; j_call: TRBJ2-1; v_call: TRBV29-1; clone_size: .; cdr3_nt: TGCAGCGTTGTAGGGGCAGGGGGCGCAAGGTGGGACAATGAGCAGTTCTTC; cdr3_aa: CSVVGAGGARWDNEQFF
d_call: .; j_call: TRBJ1-6; v_call: TRBV6-4; clone_size: few; cdr3_nt: TGTGCCAGCATCCGGGACCCAAATTCACCCCTCCACTTT; cdr3_aa: CASIRDPNSPLHF
d_call: TRBD1; j_call: TRBJ1-3; v_call: TRBV7-9; clone_size: few; cdr3_nt: TGTGCCAGCAGCTACGGGACAGGGTCACTGGAGAGAAACACCATATATTTT; cdr3_aa: CASSYGTGSLERNTIYF
d_call: TRBD1; j_call: TRBJ2-7; v_call: TRBV5-6; clone_size: .; cdr3_nt: TGTGCCAGCAGCTGGGGACAGGGAGGACACGAGCAGTACTTC; cdr3_aa: CASSWGQGGHEQYF
d_call: TRBD2; j_call: TRBJ2-7; v_call: TRBV18; clone_size: .; cdr3_nt: TGTGCCAGCTCTCCGACTAGCCCCAGGGACGAGCAGTACTTC; cdr3_aa: CASSPTSPRDEQYF
d_call: .; j_call: TRBJ1-6; v_call: TRBV2; clone_size: .; cdr3_nt: TGTGCCAGCAGTCGGGCTACAGGGTCACCCCTCCACTTT; cdr3_aa: CASSRATGSPLHF
d_call: .; j_call: TRBJ1-2; v_call: TRBV29-1; clone_size: few; cdr3_nt: TGCAGCGATGTCTATGGCTACACCTTC; cdr3_aa: CSDVYGYTF
d_call: .; j_call: TRBJ1-5; v_call: TRBV5-6; clone_size: .; cdr3_nt: TGTGCCAGCAGCTTAGGGGGGCATCAGCCCCAGCATTTT; cdr3_aa: CASSLGGHQPQHF
d_call: .; j_call: TRBJ1-3; v_call: TRBV30; clone_size: few; cdr3_nt: TGTGCCTGGAGTCAGGCGACCTCTGGAAACACCATATATTTT; cdr3_aa: CAWSQATSGNTIYF
d_call: .; j_call: TRBJ2-5; v_call: TRBV10-1; clone_size: .; cdr3_nt: TGCGCCAGCAGTACCTCTCTAGCGGAGACCCAGTACTTC; cdr3_aa: CASSTSLAETQYF
d_call: .; j_call: TRBJ1-2; v_call: TRBV25-1; clone_size: .; cdr3_nt: TGTGCCAGCAGTGAATATTTCACAGCACGGGGCTACACCTTC; cdr3_aa: CASSEYFTARGYTF
d_call: TRBD1; j_call: TRBJ1-1; v_call: TRBV5-5; clone_size: .; cdr3_nt: TGTGCCAGCAGCTTGAGGACAGGGTGGGGGGAAGCTTTCTTT; cdr3_aa: CASSLRTGWGEAFF
d_call: .; j_call: TRBJ1-2; v_call: TRBV5-6; clone_size: .; cdr3_nt: TGTGCCAGCACCTCACTCGCCCTTACGCGTGGCTACACCTTC; cdr3_aa: CASTSLALTRGYTF
d_call: TRBD1; j_call: TRBJ2-4; v_call: TRBV5-6; clone_size: .; cdr3_nt: TGTGCCAGCAACAGACAGGGTTTCTTAGGAAAAAACATTCAGTACTTC; cdr3_aa: CASNRQGFLGKNIQYF
d_call: TRBD1; j_call: TRBJ1-6; v_call: TRBV7-9; clone_size: .; cdr3_nt: TGTGCCAGCAGCTTCGACAGGGCCTATAATTCACCCCTCCACTTT; cdr3_aa: CASSFDRAYNSPLHF
d_call: .; j_call: TRBJ1-2; v_call: TRBV14; clone_size: .; cdr3_nt: TGTGCCAGCAGCCAATTGCAGGGATATAACTATGGCTACACCTTC; cdr3_aa: CASSQLQGYNYGYTF
d_call: .; j_call: TRBJ2-7; v_call: TRBV2; clone_size: few; cdr3_nt: TGTGCCAGCAGTGAACTCGCAGGGTGGAACGAGCAGTACTTC; cdr3_aa: CASSELAGWNEQYF
d_call: .; j_call: TRBJ1-5; v_call: TRBV7-9; clone_size: .; cdr3_nt: TGTGCCAGCAGCTTACCCGGTAGCAATCAGCCCCAGCATTTT; cdr3_aa: CASSLPGSNQPQHF
d_call: .; j_call: TRBJ1-1; v_call: TRBV5-6; clone_size: few; cdr3_nt: TGTGCCAGCCAGCGCGGTGAAGCTTTCTTT; cdr3_aa: CASQRGEAFF
d_call: .; j_call: TRBJ1-2; v_call: TRBV7-2; clone_size: few; cdr3_nt: TGTGCCAGCAGGCCCGACCCTAACTTAGTCTATGGCTACACCTTC; cdr3_aa: CASRPDPNLVYGYTF
d_call: .; j_call: TRBJ1-2; v_call: TRBV4-2; clone_size: .; cdr3_nt: TGTGCCAGCAGCCAAGCCCCGGGGGATGGCTATGGCTACACCTTC; cdr3_aa: CASSQAPGDGYGYTF
d_call: TRBD2; j_call: TRBJ2-3; v_call: TRBV29-1; clone_size: .; cdr3_nt: TGCAGCGTTGATCCCTGGACTAGCGGGACCACAGATACGCAGTATTTT; cdr3_aa: CSVDPWTSGTTDTQYF
d_call: .; j_call: TRBJ2-2; v_call: TRBV7-9; clone_size: .; cdr3_nt: TGTGCCAGCAGCGCCGGGACGTCGAACACCGGGGAGCTGTTTTTT; cdr3_aa: CASSAGTSNTGELFF
d_call: .; j_call: TRBJ2-7; v_call: TRBV7-3; clone_size: .; cdr3_nt: TGTGCCAGCAGCTTACAAGGGGGTATGGGGGAGCAGTACTTC; cdr3_aa: CASSLQGGMGEQYF
d_call: .; j_call: TRBJ1-4; v_call: TRBV5-1; clone_size: few; cdr3_nt: TGCGCCAGCAGCCCGGCTGGGGCTGAAAAACTGTTTTTT; cdr3_aa: CASSPAGAEKLFF
d_call: .; j_call: TRBJ1-2; v_call: TRBV30; clone_size: .; cdr3_nt: TGTGCCTGGAGTAGACAGGACCCTACATATGGCTACACCTTC; cdr3_aa: CAWSRQDPTYGYTF
d_call: .; j_call: TRBJ1-2; v_call: TRBV9; clone_size: .; cdr3_nt: TGTGCCAGCAGCCCCCCCAGGGGACGTGGCTATGGCTACACCTTC; cdr3_aa: CASSPPRGRGYGYTF
d_call: TRBD1; j_call: TRBJ2-7; v_call: TRBV5-1; clone_size: once; cdr3_nt: TGCGCCAGCAGCTTGGCCCGACAGGGACGGTACGAGCAGTACTTC; cdr3_aa: CASSLARQGRYEQYF
d_call: .; j_call: TRBJ2-7; v_call: TRBV6-5; clone_size: .; cdr3_nt: TGTGCCAGCAGTCAAGCGGCAGACCTACACGAGCAGTACTTC; cdr3_aa: CASSQAADLHEQYF
d_call: .; j_call: TRBJ1-1; v_call: TRBV12-5; clone_size: few; cdr3_nt: TGTGCTAGTGGTCACCCTTTGACAGCCATGAACACTGAAGCTTTCTTT; cdr3_aa: CASGHPLTAMNTEAFF
d_call: .; j_call: TRBJ1-2; v_call: TRBV19; clone_size: .; cdr3_nt: TGTGCCAGTACGGGCCGACCTTCTAACTATGGCTACACCTTC; cdr3_aa: CASTGRPSNYGYTF
d_call: .; j_call: TRBJ1-5; v_call: TRBV4-1; clone_size: .; cdr3_nt: TGCGCCAGCAGCCCCCGACCCGTCAGCAGCAATCAGCCCCAGCATTTT; cdr3_aa: CASSPRPVSSNQPQHF
d_call: .; j_call: TRBJ2-7; v_call: TRBV13; clone_size: .; cdr3_nt: TGTGCCAGCAGCTTAAGGGGGAACGAGCAGTACTTC; cdr3_aa: CASSLRGNEQYF
d_call: .; j_call: TRBJ1-2; v_call: TRBV9; clone_size: few; cdr3_nt: TGTGCCAGCAGCGTAGATTTGAAGGTGCAGGGCGGCGACTATGGCTACACCTTC; cdr3_aa: CASSVDLKVQGGDYGYTF
d_call: .; j_call: TRBJ2-5; v_call: TRBV6-5; clone_size: .; cdr3_nt: TGTGCCAGCAGTTACTTGCTCGATACCGAGACCCAGTACTTC; cdr3_aa: CASSYLLDTETQYF
d_call: TRBD1; j_call: TRBJ2-1; v_call: TRBV4-2; clone_size: .; cdr3_nt: TGTGCCAGCAGTCCGGGACAGGGTAAGGGCAATGAGCAGTTCTTC; cdr3_aa: CASSPGQGKGNEQFF
d_call: .; j_call: TRBJ1-4; v_call: TRBV5-8; clone_size: once; cdr3_nt: TGTGCCAGCAGCTTGGGACTCGGGGGAAACGAAAAACTGTTTTTT; cdr3_aa: CASSLGLGGNEKLFF
d_call: .; j_call: TRBJ1-4; v_call: TRBV14; clone_size: .; cdr3_nt: TGTGCCAGCAGCCAATCCCCCACTGCTGAAAAACTGTTTTTT; cdr3_aa: CASSQSPTAEKLFF
d_call: TRBD1; j_call: TRBJ2-7; v_call: TRBV5-1; clone_size: .; cdr3_nt: TGCGCCAGCAGCTTTGACAGGGGCCATACGGGGCAGTACTTC; cdr3_aa: CASSFDRGHTGQYF
d_call: TRBD1; j_call: TRBJ2-3; v_call: TRBV4-2; clone_size: .; cdr3_nt: TGTGCCAGCAGCCAGCCGACAGGGGGCGGCACAGATACGCAGTATTTT; cdr3_aa: CASSQPTGGGTDTQYF
d_call: TRBD2; j_call: TRBJ2-3; v_call: TRBV4-1; clone_size: .; cdr3_nt: TGCGCCAGCAGCCCCAAGACAGGGACTAGCGGAGGAGATACGCAGTATTTT; cdr3_aa: CASSPKTGTSGGDTQYF
d_call: .; j_call: TRBJ1-3; v_call: TRBV6-6; clone_size: .; cdr3_nt: TGTGCCAGCAGTATTAACAGGGTCGCTGGAAACACCATATATTTT; cdr3_aa: CASSINRVAGNTIYF
d_call: .; j_call: TRBJ1-6; v_call: TRBV13; clone_size: .; cdr3_nt: TGTGCCAGCAGCTTTAACCTCCAAAATTCACCCCTCCACTTT; cdr3_aa: CASSFNLQNSPLHF
d_call: .; j_call: TRBJ2-1; v_call: TRBV2; clone_size: .; cdr3_nt: TGTGCCAGCAGTGAACTCAGGGTGAATGAGCAGTTCTTC; cdr3_aa: CASSELRVNEQFF
d_call: .; j_call: TRBJ2-5; v_call: TRBV6-5; clone_size: few; cdr3_nt: TGTGCCAGCAGTTACTCTGGGGTAGCGAAGCAAGAGACCCAGTACTTC; cdr3_aa: CASSYSGVAKQETQYF
d_call: .; j_call: TRBJ1-5; v_call: TRBV15; clone_size: few; cdr3_nt: TGTGCCACCAGCAATCCTTGGGAACTTGGCAAGGGCCTTTATAGCAATCAGCCCCAGCATTTT; cdr3_aa: CATSNPWELGKGLYSNQPQHF
d_call: .; j_call: TRBJ2-7; v_call: TRBV4-1; clone_size: .; cdr3_nt: TGCGCCAGCAGCCAAGCCGGAGGCGGGGGACAACCCTACGAGCAGTACTTC; cdr3_aa: CASSQAGGGGQPYEQYF
d_call: .; j_call: TRBJ2-6; v_call: TRBV18; clone_size: .; cdr3_nt: TGTGCCAGCTCACCGGACGCGGTCACTGGGGCCAACGTCCTGACTTTC; cdr3_aa: CASSPDAVTGANVLTF
d_call: TRBD1; j_call: TRBJ1-5; v_call: TRBV6-5; clone_size: .; cdr3_nt: TGTGCCAGCAGGGCCGGGACAGAGAGCAATCAGCCCCAGCATTTT; cdr3_aa: CASRAGTESNQPQHF
d_call: .; j_call: TRBJ2-5; v_call: TRBV5-1; clone_size: .; cdr3_nt: TGCGCCAGCAGCTCAAAGGTGGGGGTAGGAGAGACCCAGTACTTC; cdr3_aa: CASSSKVGVGETQYF
d_call: .; j_call: TRBJ1-6; v_call: TRBV6-5; clone_size: .; cdr3_nt: TGTGCCAGCAGTCCTTCTGCAGGCTCTTATTCACCCCTCCACTTT; cdr3_aa: CASSPSAGSYSPLHF
d_call: .; j_call: TRBJ2-7; v_call: TRBV5-6; clone_size: .; cdr3_nt: TGTGCCAGCAGCTTAAGTCCCTACGAGCAGTACTTC; cdr3_aa: CASSLSPYEQYF
d_call: .; j_call: TRBJ2-2; v_call: TRBV10-1; clone_size: .; cdr3_nt: TGCGCCAGCCGGCCGAACACCGGGGAGCTGTTTTTT; cdr3_aa: CASRPNTGELFF
d_call: TRBD1; j_call: TRBJ2-4; v_call: TRBV7-9; clone_size: once; cdr3_nt: TGTGCCAGCAGCCTCAGGACAGGGGATATCAAAAACATTCAGTACTTC; cdr3_aa: CASSLRTGDIKNIQYF
d_call: .; j_call: TRBJ2-1; v_call: TRBV29-1; clone_size: .; cdr3_nt: TGCAGCGCACGAAGTCCCAATGAGCAGTTCTTC; cdr3_aa: CSARSPNEQFF
d_call: TRBD1; j_call: TRBJ1-2; v_call: TRBV5-1; clone_size: .; cdr3_nt: TGCGCCAGCAGCTCGAGGACAGGGGGACCTGATGGCTACACCTTC; cdr3_aa: CASSSRTGGPDGYTF
d_call: .; j_call: TRBJ2-2; v_call: TRBV27; clone_size: .; cdr3_nt: TGTGCCAGCAGTCCACTGTACACCGGGGAGCTGTTTTTT; cdr3_aa: CASSPLYTGELFF
d_call: TRBD2; j_call: TRBJ2-5; v_call: TRBV4-1; clone_size: .; cdr3_nt: TGCGCCAGCAGCCAAAGCGTCGGCAGCGGGGGCCAAGAGACCCAGTACTTC; cdr3_aa: CASSQSVGSGGQETQYF
d_call: .; j_call: TRBJ2-7; v_call: TRBV27; clone_size: few; cdr3_nt: TGTGCCAGCAGTTACCGCGCCTCCTACGAGCAGTACTTC; cdr3_aa: CASSYRASYEQYF